This entry lists 16 T cell receptor beta chains sequenced from one sample in a study of blood T cell repertoires in COVID-19. The repertoire was sequenced with immunoSEQ multiplex PCR; TCRdb's copy has only in-frame clones and lacks some. The data hold 130,000 or so clones, with 80% to 90% observed a single time. The source material was peripheral blood. These receptors were collected from a human donor in a cohort sampled during active COVID-19.

The chain couples TRBV29-1 to TRBJ1-4, with D possibly being TRBD1 (6 bases). Trimming removed 7 bases from V and 6 bases from J, with 15 bases in between. Germline lookup yields CDR1 SQVTM and CDR2 ANQGSEA. This CDR3 is built from 13 residues. CDR3 protein: CSATGQGDEKLFF. In nucleotides, the CDR3 is TGCAGCGCAACGGGACAAGGAGATGAAAAACTGTTTTTT.

This chain connects TRBV7-2 to TRBJ1-2; the match to TRBD1 covers 9 bases. This CDR3 comprises 16 residues. The trim removed 3 bases at V and 2 bases at J, leaving 7 bases unmatched. CDR1 and CDR2 from the germline V gene are SGHTA and FQGNSA. The CDR3 loop is CASSFSPGQGNYGYTF. CDR3 nucleotide sequence: TGTGCCAGCAGCTTTTCCCCCGGACAGGGGAACTATGGCTACACCTTC.

Concerning this clone itself: This same CDR3 is encoded by further DNA sequences in the sample. The chain recombines TRBV9 with TRBJ1-3; D remains unclear. Germline CDR1 SGDLS, CDR2 YYNGEE. The V and J ends lost 4 bases and 4 bases respectively, with 6 bases between them. CDR3 length: 12 amino acids. The CDR3 nucleotides are TGTGCCAGCAGCCCCCGGGGAAACACCATATATTTT. This codes for CASSPRGNTIYF.

The chain combines TRBV19 with TRBJ1-4; D gene ambiguous. The CDR3 has 15 residues. Deletions cut 5 bases from V and 8 bases from J, with 18 bases between. Germline values: CDR1 LNHDA, CDR2 SQIVND (reference sequence). The CDR3 reads CASSPHQAFKEKLFF. The CDR3 DNA sequence: TGTGCCAGTAGTCCTCATCAGGCCTTCAAGGAAAAACTGTTTTTT.

The V and J genes are TRBV10-3 and TRBJ2-1, with 8 bases matching TRBD1. Germline-derived CDR1 and CDR2 are ENHRY and SYGVKD. V gave up 10 bases and J gave up 7 bases; unmatched junction bases: 9. The CDR3 spans 13 residues. The CDR3 region has the DNA TGTGCCACCCAGGGGGCAAGGGGAAATGAGCAGTTCTTC. It codes for CATQGARGNEQFF.

The rearrangement links TRBV7-2 to TRBJ1-5; D is perhaps TRBD1 (5 bases). The CDR3 totals 14 residues. Germline-derived CDR1 and CDR2 are SGHTA and FQGNSA. Between the trimmed V and J ends, which lost 1 base and 9 bases, there was a span of 13 bases. The CDR3 sequence: CASSLGQGLWPQHF. For the CDR3, the DNA is TGTGCCAGCAGCTTAGGGCAGGGACTCTGGCCCCAGCATTTT.

V and J are TRBV2 and TRBJ1-4, with TRBD1 identical over 7 bases. The length of the CDR3 is 15 residues. After removal of 4 bases from V and 8 bases from J, the junction contained 10 bases not matched to a gene. Per germline, CDR1 SNHLY and CDR2 FYNNEI. CDR3 DNA: TGTGCCAGCAGTGTGGGGGACAGTCCAAGGGAAAAACTGTTTTTT. Translated: CASSVGDSPREKLFF. The variable domain in full, completed from reference TRBV2 and TRBJ1-4, reads EPEVTQTPSHQVTQMGQEVILRCVPISNHLYFYWYRQILGQKVEFLVSFYNNEISEKSEIFDDQFSVERPDGSNFTLKIRSTKLEDSAMYFCASSVGDSPREKLFFGSGTQLSVL.

The J gene is TRBJ2-3, the V gene TRBV5-1, with 7 nucleotides matching TRBD1. This CDR3 comprises 14 residues. Germline-derived CDR1 and CDR2 are SGHRS and YFSETQ. Trimming took 4 bases from V and 4 from J; bases not matched to a gene: 6. The CDR3 sequence: CASSGGQRADTQYF. The CDR3 bases are TGCGCCAGCAGCGGGGGACAGCGAGCAGATACGCAGTATTTT.

The V gene is TRBV15, the J gene TRBJ1-4, with D possibly TRBD1 on 6 matching bases. Germline values: CDR1 LNHNV, CDR2 YYDKDF (reference sequence). Trimming removed 3 bases at V and 7 bases at J, with 15 bases between. The CDR3 contains 15 residues. The CDR3 spells CATSRYGTWGEKLFF. As DNA, the CDR3 is TGTGCCACCAGCAGGTACGGGACATGGGGTGAAAAACTGTTTTTT.

The chain uses TRBV5-1 and TRBJ2-3; 7 bases line up with TRBD1. The CDR3 has 16 residues. Trimming removed 4 bases from V and 3 bases from J; junction bases left unmatched: 11. Germline assignment: CDR1 SGHRS and CDR2 YFSETQ. The CDR3 loop is CASSPEGGQPTDTQYF. CDR3 nucleotide sequence: TGCGCCAGCAGCCCGGAAGGGGGACAGCCAACAGATACGCAGTATTTT.

The CDR3 nucleotides read TGTGCCAGCAGTGAGTCGGCAGGGCCCCAGCATTTT. Its protein is CASSESAGPQHF. J is TRBJ1-5 and V is TRBV2, with D unclear. Trimming took 3 bases from V and 9 from J, leaving 9 bases between them. Germline V lookup: CDR1 SNHLY, CDR2 FYNNEI. This CDR3 has 12 residues.

CDR3 loop: CASSQRTDYEQYF. The CDR3 DNA sequence: TGTGCCAGTAGTCAAAGGACAGACTACGAGCAGTACTTC. The chain links TRBV19 to TRBJ2-7; TRBD1 is a possible D gene (6 bases). V gave up 5 bases and J gave up 3 bases, with 11 bases separating them. The germline CDR1 and CDR2 sequences are LNHDA and SQIVND (reference sequence). The CDR3 extends over 13 amino acids. Full variable domain (missing parts from reference TRBV19 and TRBJ2-7): DGGITQSPKYLFRKEGQNVTLSCEQNLNHDAMYWYRQDPGQGLRLIYYSQIVNDFQKGDIAEGYSVSREKKESFPLTVTSAQKNPTAFYLCASSQRTDYEQYFGPGTRLTVT.

The V call is TRBV5-6, the J call TRBJ1-2; D call uncertain. The CDR3 has 17 residues. The V gene's germline CDR1 is SGHDT and CDR2 YYEEEE. V lost 5 bases and J lost 0, with 20 bases in between. The CDR3 bases are TGTGCCAGCAGTTATCGGCCAGGAACGTTAGCTAACTATGGCTACACCTTC. Translated, it gives CASSYRPGTLANYGYTF.

The chain couples TRBV3-1 (or the pseudogene TRBV3-2) to TRBJ2-5, with 14 positions matching TRBD2. CDR3 size: 20 residues. Germline assignment: CDR1 LGHDT and CDR2 YNNKEL (reference sequence). The trim removed 0 bases at V and 7 bases at J, leaving 16 bases unmatched. This CDR3 is CASSQDHRLAGGPFLGTQYF. The CDR3 DNA follows: TGTGCCAGCAGCCAAGACCACCGACTAGCGGGGGGGCCTTTTTTGGGGACCCAGTACTTC.

The V and J genes are TRBV4-2 and TRBJ1-3, with D unresolved. V was pared by 1 base and J by 4 bases, with 11 bases between. This CDR3 comprises 15 residues. Germline loops: CDR1 LGHNA, CDR2 YNFKEQ. The CDR3 sequence: CASSQAPSLGNTIYF. The CDR3 DNA is TGTGCCAGCAGCCAAGCCCCCAGTTTAGGAAACACCATATATTTT.

The rearrangement uses TRBV9 and TRBJ1-1; 11 nucleotides agree with TRBD1. The V gene's germline CDR1 is SGDLS and CDR2 YYNGEE. V shed 4 bases and J 2 bases; nucleotides not matched to a gene: 7. This CDR3 is built from 16 residues. Here the CDR3 DNA reads TGTGCCAGCAGCCCCTGGGACAGGGGGTTCAACACTGAAGCTTTCTTT. Translation gives CASSPWDRGFNTEAFF.